This TCR beta chain appears in the sequencing data of a study of cytomegalovirus exposure and HLA in healthy donors (dated by TCRdb to the late 2010s). About the study as a whole: A later analysis indicated that the 130 or so validation repertoires were generated on the platform also employed for the 670 or so repertoires of the first cohort. To predict cytomegalovirus infection status, the study brought together high-throughput TCR immunosequencing, statistical association of individual TCRs with disease status, and machine learning. The study aimed to test whether cataloging public T cell receptors could reveal signatures of past pathogen exposure. Besides the first cohort of around 670 subjects, a separate validation cohort made up of over 95 different subjects was used.

Summary of the overall study and its limitations: Most TCR sequences were observed very rarely across donors, whereas some public TCRs were present in many individuals. The study gave a list of about 170 TCR beta chains associated with cytomegalovirus. Subsequent analysis determined that TCRs grouped into clusters in the first cohort also showed a tendency toward co-occurrence across the roughly 130 validation repertoires, and 90% to 95% of cluster scores exceeded 0. Cytomegalovirus status was reported to be diagnosed by the classifier with high specificity and sensitivity in both the original and validation cohorts. According to the authors, the approach could potentially be generalized to other disease states and immunological phenotypes. A few of the identified cytomegalovirus-associated TCR beta chains were confirmed in vitro to be specific for cytomegalovirus antigens. A later analysis lacked HLA typing for the validation cohort, so it scored co-occurrence in that cohort across all 110 or so repertoires.

Libraries came from the immunoSEQ multiplex PCR assay. Per the original workflow: A statistical classification framework was built to diagnose cytomegalovirus status from the catalog of TCR beta chain sequences. This immuneACCESS table, as held by TCRdb, lists in-frame sequences with V and J called but not all clones. Of the missing ones, under half trace to an unresolved V gene in checked studies; the others have no known cause. V and J calls and clone size are copied from that table; D and trimming were computed from the DNA. The sample has some 250,000 clones on record, 80% to 95% of them singletons. Together, the top ten hold just over 3% of the sample. The donors were included in the validation cohort of over a hundred subjects, a group kept apart from the roughly 670-subject first cohort. Worth noting for this clone: Its antigen is still unknown. No much larger clone exists at a distance of one base, and base qualities are not known.

According to the germline V gene, CDR1 reads MNHEY and CDR2 reads SVGAGI. The CDR3 covers 16 residues, taking in both the cysteine and the phenylalanine. Of all the DNA, just the CDR3 is kept, 48 bases in frame from base 1. The germline ends are 16 bases apart after V is trimmed by 2 bases and J by 2 bases. The chain is assembled from TRBV6-5 and TRBJ2-7; the D gene is possibly TRBD1, with 5 bases matching. What was sequenced was PBMCs. This sequence originates from a woman in her thirties in good health and CMV-seronegative. Here is the DNA: TGTGCCAGCAGTTACAGTTTTTTAGGACAAGCCTACGAGCAGTACTTC. This codes for CASSYSFLGQAYEQYF.